This passage covers 19 T cell receptor beta chains from one sample sequenced in a study of T cells after yellow fever vaccination. TCRdb re-derived calls from the 5' RACE reads in MiXCR, one entry per CDR3 protein. Of more than 65,000 distinct CDR3 sequences listed, 13% are singletons. This specimen was CD8+ T cells not binding an NS4B(214-222) dextramer, sorted from PBMCs, taken 20 to 25 days after the first yellow fever vaccination. The source is a man younger than 30 who received the YFV17D yellow fever vaccine.

This chain joins TRBV12-3 or TRBV12-4 and TRBJ1-2; D is possibly TRBD1 (5 bases). With 4 bases removed from V and 8 bases from J, the gap between germline ends came to 17 bases. The CDR3 is 14 amino acids. CDR3 amino acids: CASSWGWRARGYTF. The CDR3, as DNA: TGTGCCAGCAGTTGGGGGTGGAGGGCCCGGGGCTACACCTTC.

The CDR3 loop reads CASSLQGNTGELFF. The CDR3 bases are TGTGCCAGCAGCTTACAGGGTAACACCGGGGAGCTGTTTTTT. V usage is TRBV7-6 and J usage is TRBJ2-2, with D perhaps TRBD1 (5 bases). Germline V gene lookup returns CDR1 SGHVS and CDR2 FNYEAQ. The CDR3 consists of 14 residues. The V end lost 2 bases, the J end lost 2 bases, and 6 bases lay between the germline ends.

This chain uses TRBV7-6 with TRBJ2-7, with D maybe TRBD1 (6 bases). Germline-derived CDR1 and CDR2 are SGHVS and FNYEAQ. Trimming removed 1 base from V and 6 bases from J, with 10 bases in between. The CDR3 is made up of 13 amino acids. This CDR3 is CASSLGQGLEQYV. The CDR3 DNA sequence: TGTGCCAGCAGCTTAGGGCAGGGGCTCGAGCAGTACGTC.

This clonotype was picked up many times. The V and J genes are TRBV7-9 and TRBJ2-1, with a weak D call TRBD2 (6 bases). The CDR3 runs to 15 residues. Germline V gene lookup returns CDR1 SEHNR and CDR2 FQNEAQ (reference sequence). The ends were cut back, 2 bases at V and 5 bases at J, with 13 bases in the middle. CDR3 coding DNA: TGTGCCAGCAGCTTATTAGGGGACTTTCACAATGAGCAGTTCTTC. Its translation is CASSLLGDFHNEQFF.

V gene TRBV7-7 combines with J gene TRBJ2-1, with a weak D call TRBD1 (6 bases). V gave up 4 bases and J gave up 0 bases, with 19 bases separating them. The CDR3 consists of 18 residues. Germline CDR1 and CDR2: SSHAT and FNYEAQ (reference sequence). CDR3 sequence: CASSSSIGQPSSYNEQFF. Written as DNA, the CDR3 is TGTGCCAGCAGCTCATCTATCGGACAGCCGAGCTCCTACAATGAGCAGTTCTTC.

V is TRBV4-1 and J is TRBJ1-1; D unclear. This CDR3 has 14 amino acids. V was trimmed by 0 bases and J by 7 bases, leaving 12 bases between them. Per germline, CDR1 MGHRA and CDR2 YSYEKL. The CDR3 DNA sequence: TGCGCCAGCAGCCAAGAGGCAAAGGCGCGTGAAGCTTTCTTT. It codes for CASSQEAKAREAFF.

This clonotype was observed a few times. The chain has TRBV6-2 or TRBV6-3 and TRBJ2-2; TRBD2 is a possible D gene (6 bases). CDR3 length equals 16 residues. Germline CDR1 is MNHEY and CDR2 is SVGEGT. The V end was cut by 6 bases, the J end by 5 bases, with 19 bases between. CDR3 DNA: TGTGCCAGCAGGGCCACTACGGGACTCCGGACCGGGGAGCTGTTTTTT. It encodes CASRATTGLRTGELFF.

This clonotype was found a few times. The chain is built from TRBV12-3 or TRBV12-4 and TRBJ1-2; possibly TRBD1 for D (6 bases). This CDR3 contains 13 residues. V lost 5 bases and J lost 8, with 15 bases in between. This CDR3 reads CASSPPGVGGYTF. The CDR3, as DNA: TGTGCCAGCAGTCCCCCAGGGGTAGGCGGCTACACCTTC.

The chain combines TRBV5-5 with TRBJ2-3, with TRBD1 identical over 12 bases. Trimming took 0 bases from V and 5 from J; bases not matched to a gene: 7. Germline values: CDR1 SGHKS, CDR2 YYEKEE (reference sequence). The CDR3 is 17 residues long. This chain's CDR3 is CASSLEGQGALLDTQYF. CDR3 coding DNA: TGTGCCAGCAGCTTGGAGGGACAGGGGGCGTTGCTAGATACGCAGTATTTT.

This chain joins TRBV7-9 and TRBJ2-1, with D unclear. Trimming left V 1 base short and J 6 bases short, with 7 bases between. Germline assignment: CDR1 SEHNR and CDR2 FQNEAQ (reference sequence). This CDR3 region has 13 residues. The DNA for the CDR3 is TGTGCCAGCAGCTTAGTAGGGTCCAATGAGCAGTTCTTC. The encoded protein is CASSLVGSNEQFF.

The sample holds a few counts of this clonotype. J is TRBJ1-5 and V is TRBV7-9; 9 bases agree with TRBD1. This CDR3 region has 12 residues. Germline V gives CDR1 SEHNR, CDR2 FQNEAQ (reference sequence). V was clipped by 5 bases and J by 7 bases; unmatched bases: 0. In DNA form, the CDR3 reads TGTGCCAGCAGCACAGGGGGCCAGCCCCAGCATTTT. It specifies CASSTGGQPQHF.

This rearrangement joins TRBV25-1 to TRBJ1-2, with 9 bases matching TRBD1. CDR1 and CDR2 from the germline V gene are MGHDK and SYGVNS. The V and J ends lost 6 bases and 3 bases, in that order; junction bases with no gene match: 8. The CDR3 has 15 residues. CDR3 amino acids: CASRITGGSDYGYTF. The CDR3 DNA reads TGTGCCAGCAGAATCACAGGGGGCTCCGACTATGGCTACACCTTC.

This clonotype came up a few times. V is TRBV5-1 and J is TRBJ1-5; 7 nucleotides line up with TRBD1. Trimming cost V 7 bases and J 4 bases; bases outside gene matches: 5. Germline V gives CDR1 SGHRS, CDR2 YFSETQ. This CDR3 is 13 amino acids long. The CDR3 DNA follows: TGCGCCAGCCAGACAGGGCCTAATCAGCCCCAGCATTTT. Its protein is CASQTGPNQPQHF. The variable domain in full, with the rest retrieved from reference TRBV5-1 and TRBJ1-5, is KAGVTQTPRYLIKTRGQQVTLSCSPISGHRSVSWYQQTPGQGLQFLFEYFSETQRNKGNFPGRFSGRQFSNSRSEMNVSTLELGDSALYLCASQTGPNQPQHFGDGTRLSIL.

V is TRBV4-1 and J is TRBJ1-2; D is uncertain. Germline CDR1 reads MGHRA; CDR2 reads YSYEKL. This CDR3 has 14 amino acids. V lost 6 bases to trimming and J lost 3 bases, with 14 bases between them. The CDR3 sequence: CASSPDTIYYGYTF. The CDR3 DNA reads as TGCGCCAGCAGTCCTGACACGATATACTATGGCTACACCTTC.

Concerning this clonotype itself: A read error may be the cause here, since a much bigger clone is one base away. V and J are TRBV11-3 and TRBJ2-1, with D perhaps matching TRBD2 (6 bases). V lost 5 bases, J lost 6 bases, and 17 bases lay in between. From germline, CDR1 is SGHNT and CDR2 YENEEA. CDR3 length: 15 residues. The CDR3 spells CASSQWTMVSNEQFF. The CDR3 DNA follows: TGTGCCAGCAGCCAATGGACTATGGTATCCAATGAGCAGTTCTTC.

This clonotype has only a few counts. The genes are TRBV3-1 and TRBJ2-5, with TRBD2 matching over 8 bases. Trimming cost V 0 bases and J 5 bases; bases outside gene matches: 20. Per the germline V gene, CDR1 is LGHDT and CDR2 is YNNKEL (reference sequence). There are 20 residues in the CDR3. CDR3 loop: CASSQEFLERLAGRTETQYF. The DNA of the CDR3 is TGTGCCAGCAGCCAAGAATTTCTTGAGAGGTTAGCGGGGCGGACGGAGACCCAGTACTTC.

This clonotype was seen only a few times. This chain joins TRBV29-1 and TRBJ2-3; 10 nucleotides match TRBD2. CDR3 length equals 15 residues. Trimming took 3 bases from V and 2 from J; bases not matched to a gene: 5. Germline loops: CDR1 SQVTM, CDR2 ANQGSEA. The CDR3 DNA reads as TGCAGCGTTGACGGCCTAGCGGGGGACACAGATACGCAGTATTTT. Protein sequence: CSVDGLAGDTDTQYF.

The J gene is TRBJ2-7, the V gene TRBV12-3 or TRBV12-4, with TRBD2 matching 13 bases. This CDR3 is 17 amino acids long. The V gene end was trimmed by 5 bases and the J gene end by 3 bases; junction bases not matched to a gene: 10. DNA of the CDR3: TGTGCCAGCAGTCCCCGGACTAGCGGGGGTGAAAACTACGAGCAGTACTTC. As protein: CASSPRTSGGENYEQYF.

There are a few counts of this clonotype. V is TRBV7-8 and J is TRBJ1-2; D ambiguous. This CDR3 spans 13 amino acids. CDR1 is SGHVS and CDR2 is FQNEAQ in the germline V gene. The V and J ends lost 1 base and 8 bases respectively, with 11 bases between them. The CDR3 coding sequence is TGTGCCAGCAGCTTAGACACGGTCTACGGCTACACCTTC. Its protein is CASSLDTVYGYTF.